The rows below give T cell receptor beta chains drawn from one sample of a study of shared clonotypes between healthy human individuals. Repertoires were generated with immunoSEQ multiplex PCR, while TCRdb's copy carries only in-frame clones and drops some. The table lists 2,500,000 or so clones, 90% to 95% of them singletons. Specimen: naive CD4+ T cells sorted from blood. The receptors were gathered from a man between 18 and 29 years old in good health. The conserved cysteine and the conserved F or W are not part of the CDR3 here.

v_call	cdr3_aa
TRBV7-9	ASSLGEQPQH
TRBV6-1	ASSEASNYGYT
TRBV5-1	ASREAGDPGELF
TRBV11-2	ASSSSTLAGAYYEQY
TRBV27	ASSLGTATGGYT
TRBV7-2	ASSWGPNTGELF
TRBV9	ASSVLGQGTYQETQY
TRBV4-2	ASSQGHYEQY
TRBV7-2	ASSLTGTREQY
TRBV29-1	SVDWAGGMNTEAF
TRBV7-2	ASSFRAGYEQY
TRBV9	ASSVDNYGYT
TRBV6-6	ATLRADTQY
TRBV7-3	ASSSSSYEQY
TRBV6-5	ASSSVGGQPQH
TRBV30	AWSVNGLYGYT
TRBV6-4	ASSAGPYSNSPLH
TRBV5-1	ASSPQGTYEQY
TRBV5-1	ASSLDAGGEWGTQY
TRBV4-3	ASSQEALAYNSPLH
TRBV6-1	ASSEDRGADTQY
TRBV28	ASSLEANYGYT
TRBV5-1	ASSFSTGDSETQY
TRBV27	ASSARSSNQPQH
TRBV19	ASSIGDSAGSGNTIY
TRBV30	AWSVYGEGKKLF
TRBV9	ASSGGQGEYNEQF
TRBV5-1	ASGSGTVNTEAF
TRBV5-1	ASSLVGTDTQY
TRBV7-2	ASSSGTITTNSPLH
TRBV30	AWSAGQLGSNQPQH
TRBV9	ASSADPGQGVGQY
TRBV13	ASSLGRGEAF
TRBV7-9	ASSLEVGTDTQY
TRBV7-2	ASSHRQVRRELYEQY
TRBV2	ASLVNRGTGELF
TRBV19	ASWGGQGDSNQPQH
TRBV27	ASSITDRERGATEAF
TRBV18	ASSPDSQDGYT
TRBV6-1	ASSETTGSRYGYT
TRBV4-2	ASSQGRVGSYNEQF
TRBV7-9	ASSLDVGSSTEAF
TRBV2	ASKAGGSGDTQY
TRBV6-6	ASNTRDTHLGRQF
TRBV5-5	ASSLEGGNQPQH
TRBV5-4	ASSLPGSNQPQH
TRBV7-9	ASSYASGGSTDTQY
TRBV6-5	ASSSRDKNTGELF
TRBV4-1	ASSQGGSREQY
TRBV10-3	AIRLRGLDTEAF
TRBV5-5	ASSLDSGAGGNIQY
TRBV16	ASSLEGEQY
TRBV25-1	ASSEYSAGDLTDTQY
TRBV18	ASSADGSAEAF
TRBV5-6	ASSARGESGYT
TRBV9	ASSVHSSRTVPTDTQY